These 28 T cell receptor beta chains share one sample of origin, sequenced in a study of cytomegalovirus exposure and HLA in healthy donors. The PCR used 60 Vbeta and 13 Jbeta primers. Sequencing was performed with immunoSEQ multiplex PCR; in TCRdb, only in-frame clones are kept and a portion is missing. The sample comprises about 150,000 clones, about 80% of which are singletons, and roughly 13% rests with the top ten. The specimen was PBMCs. These receptors all stem from a man aged 25 to 40 in good health and CMV-seropositive.

This clone has a handful of counts. The chain employs TRBV6-1 and TRBJ2-3; the match to TRBD2 covers 10 bases. Germline trimming cut 3 bases from V and 4 bases from J; bases unmatched to any gene: 1. The CDR3 is 14 residues long. Per the germline V gene, CDR1 is MNHNS and CDR2 is SASEGT. In nucleotides, the CDR3 is TGTGCCAGCAGTGAGGGACTAGCGTCAGATACGCAGTATTTT. Amino acids: CASSEGLASDTQYF.

The chain has TRBV7-8 and TRBJ2-7; TRBD2 is a possible D gene (6 bases). The CDR3 is 13 amino acids. In germline, CDR1 is SGHVS, CDR2 FQNEAQ. V was trimmed by 5 bases and J by 2 bases, leaving 10 bases between them. CDR3 sequence: CASSPGLTYEQYF. The CDR3 nucleotides are TGTGCCAGCAGCCCGGGACTGACCTACGAGCAGTACTTC.

V and J are TRBV28 and TRBJ2-5; no definite D call. Per germline, CDR1 MDHEN and CDR2 SYDVKM. The CDR3 is 13 residues long. The germline V and J ends were trimmed by 6 bases and 5 bases, with 13 bases remaining between them. CDR3 sequence: CASRPEARETQYF. As DNA, the CDR3 is TGTGCCAGCAGGCCAGAAGCCAGGGAGACCCAGTACTTC.

This chain joins TRBV11-3 and TRBJ2-7, with D possibly matching TRBD2 (5 bases). The length of the CDR3 is 13 residues. V lost 0 bases to trimming and J lost 6 bases, with 9 bases between them. Per the germline V gene, CDR1 is SGHNT and CDR2 is YENEEA. The CDR3 sequence: CASSLDSSGEQYF. In nucleotides, the CDR3 is TGTGCCAGCAGCTTAGATTCCAGCGGCGAGCAGTACTTC. Filled out from reference TRBV11-3 and TRBJ2-7, the complete variable domain reads EAGVVQSPRYKIIEKKQPVAFWCNPISGHNTLYWYLQNLGQGPELLIRYENEEAVDDSQLPKDRFSAERLKGVDSTLKIQPAELGDSAVYLCASSLDSSGEQYFGPGTRLTVT.

The chain employs TRBV7-9 and TRBJ2-2; no firm D call. Germline V gene lookup returns CDR1 SEHNR and CDR2 FQNEAQ (reference sequence). This CDR3 is 17 amino acids long. The germline V and J ends were trimmed by 1 base and 1 base, with 13 bases remaining between them. The CDR3 nucleotides read TGTGCCAGCAGCTTAGGGTGGTCTAGTGGGAACACCGGGGAGCTGTTTTTT. Translation: CASSLGWSSGNTGELFF.

J is TRBJ2-6 and V is TRBV29-1; weak D call: TRBD2 (6 bases). The V gene's germline CDR1 is SQVTM and CDR2 ANQGSEA. V lost 4 bases, J lost 0 bases, and 31 bases lay in between. This CDR3 has 22 residues. The CDR3 loop reads CSVVTYRRGITGRRSGANVLTF. CDR3 sequence (DNA): TGCAGCGTTGTTACCTACAGGAGGGGTATAACGGGACGCCGCTCTGGGGCCAACGTCCTGACTTTC.

This chain joins TRBV28 and TRBJ2-7, with 14 bases fitting TRBD2. V gave up 8 bases and J gave up 5 bases; unmatched junction bases: 2. The germline V gene encodes CDR1 MDHEN and CDR2 SYDVKM. This CDR3 is 13 amino acids long. This CDR3 is CASGTSGSHEQYF. The CDR3 nucleotides are TGTGCCAGCGGGACTAGCGGGAGCCACGAGCAGTACTTC.

The V gene is TRBV30, the J gene TRBJ1-5; D perhaps matches TRBD1 (5 bases). The V and J ends lost 6 bases and 0 bases respectively, with 9 bases between them. CDR3 size: 13 residues. The V gene's germline CDR1 is GTSNPN and CDR2 SVGIG (reference sequence). The CDR3 DNA follows: TGTGCCTGTGCAGGGAATAGCAATCAGCCCCAGCATTTT. Translation: CACAGNSNQPQHF.

The V and J genes are TRBV7-2 and TRBJ2-5, with 12 nucleotides matching TRBD2. J lost 13 bases, V lost 1 base, and 13 bases had no gene match. The CDR3 is made up of 16 amino acids. Germline CDR1 and CDR2: SGHTA and FQGNSA. The CDR3 reads CASSLDMVLAGGPMYF. The CDR3 bases are TGTGCCAGCAGCTTAGATATGGTTCTAGCGGGAGGGCCCATGTACTTC.

The CDR3 bases are TGTGCCAGCAGCTTAGCTATTGTTAGGACTAGCGGGACCTACGAGCAGTACTTC. It codes for CASSLAIVRTSGTYEQYF. The chain combines TRBV7-8 with TRBJ2-7, with 12 bases fitting TRBD2. The CDR3 totals 18 residues. V shed 0 bases and J 2 bases; nucleotides not matched to a gene: 8. CDR1 SGHVS and CDR2 FQNEAQ come from the germline V gene.

This clone has a handful of counts. This chain links TRBV2 with TRBJ1-4; D is unresolved. The germline V and J ends were trimmed by 3 bases and 7 bases, with 9 bases remaining between them. CDR1 and CDR2 (germline): SNHLY, FYNNEI. The CDR3 consists of 13 residues. CDR3 bases: TGTGCCAGCAGTGACAACGGAGGTGAAAAACTGTTTTTT. Protein: CASSDNGGEKLFF.

The rearrangement joins TRBV2 to TRBJ2-7; 7 bases agree with TRBD1. The CDR3 covers 12 residues. CDR1 SNHLY and CDR2 FYNNEI come from the germline V gene. V shed 4 bases, J shed 4 bases, and the junction held 1 base outside the gene matches. The CDR3 reads CASSGDRYEQYF. The DNA of the CDR3 is TGTGCCAGCAGTGGGGACAGATACGAGCAGTACTTC.

The chain recombines TRBV6-5 with TRBJ1-3, with 8 bases matching TRBD1. The germline CDR1 and CDR2 sequences are MNHEY and SVGAGI. This CDR3 region has 14 residues. Trimming removed 6 bases from V and 4 bases from J; junction bases left unmatched: 5. The CDR3 loop reads CASRETGGGNTIYF. CDR3 DNA sequence: TGTGCCAGCAGAGAAACAGGGGGGGGAAACACCATATATTTT.

V and J are TRBV30 and TRBJ2-1; TRBD2 aligns across 11 bases. From germline, CDR1 is GTSNPN and CDR2 SVGIG (reference sequence). There are 14 residues in the CDR3. The CDR3 region has the DNA TGTGCTTCGACTAGCGGGAACTCCTACAATGAGCAGTTCTTC. Residues: CASTSGNSYNEQFF.

The chain joins TRBV5-1 to TRBJ2-5; D might be TRBD2 (6 bases). This CDR3 spans 15 amino acids. V was pared by 0 bases and J by 5 bases, with 14 bases between. Germline V gives CDR1 SGHRS, CDR2 YFSETQ. The CDR3 DNA follows: TGCGCCAGCAGCTTGGCCGGGAGTTCGGAGGAGACCCAGTACTTC. Translated: CASSLAGSSEETQYF.

The chain links TRBV6-1 to TRBJ1-2; the D gene is possibly TRBD1 (5 bases). The length of the CDR3 is 13 residues. V gave up 8 bases and J gave up 4 bases, with 14 bases separating them. Germline V gene sequence: CDR1 MNHNS, CDR2 SASEGT. Written as DNA, the CDR3 is TGTGCCAGCCGACAGTCACCTTTCTATGGCTACACCTTC. Its translation: CASRQSPFYGYTF.

The gene calls are TRBV14 and TRBJ2-1; maybe TRBD2 (6 bases). This CDR3 is built from 19 residues. CDR1 and CDR2 (germline): SGHDN, FVKESK. V dropped 0 bases and J dropped 4 bases, with 22 bases sitting between them. This chain's CDR3 is CASSQETRGPSGEYNEQFF. In DNA form, the CDR3 reads TGTGCCAGCAGCCAAGAGACTAGAGGGCCCTCGGGGGAGTACAATGAGCAGTTCTTC.

The V gene is TRBV5-1, the J gene TRBJ2-2, with a possible D match to TRBD1 (5 bases). V was cut by 2 bases and J by 1 base, with 12 bases left in between. This CDR3 is 16 amino acids long. CDR1 SGHRS and CDR2 YFSETQ come from the germline V gene. The CDR3 DNA sequence: TGCGCCAGCAGCTTCCGCCAGGGCCTGAACACCGGGGAGCTGTTTTTT. It codes for CASSFRQGLNTGELFF.

The rearrangement links TRBV4-2 to TRBJ2-5; TRBD1 agrees at 12 bases. The CDR3 loop spans 18 amino acids. With 0 bases clipped from V and 2 bases from J, the junction kept 7 bases outside the gene matches. CDR1 is LGHNA and CDR2 is YNFKEQ in the germline V gene. This CDR3 is CASSQEGTGGELQETQYF. DNA of the CDR3: TGTGCCAGCAGCCAAGAAGGGACAGGGGGCGAGTTACAAGAGACCCAGTACTTC.

CDR3 sequence reads: CAIRDRDTEAFF. CDR3 DNA: TGTGCCATCAGGGACAGAGACACTGAAGCTTTCTTT. The chain carries TRBV10-3 and TRBJ1-1, with a weak D call TRBD1 (6 bases). Germline V gives CDR1 ENHRY, CDR2 SYGVKD. The V gene lost 6 bases and the J gene lost 3 bases, with 8 bases spanning the gap. The CDR3 runs to 12 residues.

This chain's CDR3 is CASSRGGRNIQYF. As DNA, the CDR3 is TGTGCCAGCTCACGAGGGGGCAGAAACATTCAGTACTTC. This sequence joins TRBV18 and TRBJ2-4; 7 bases map to TRBD1. This CDR3 comprises 13 residues. J gave up 6 bases and V 4 bases, and 3 bases lay outside the gene matches. From germline, CDR1 is KGHSH and CDR2 LQKENI.

The chain has TRBV7-9 and TRBJ2-4; TRBD1 matches at 8 bases. This CDR3 region has 14 residues. V lost 1 base and J lost 8; bases outside the gene matches: 4. CDR1 and CDR2 from the germline V gene are SEHNR and FQNEAQ (reference sequence). CDR3 DNA sequence: TGTGCCAGCAGCTTAGGGACAGGGTTGGACATTCAGTACTTC. Its translation: CASSLGTGLDIQYF.

The chain recombines TRBV27 with TRBJ1-2, with D possibly TRBD1 on 6 matching bases. Germline V CDR1 and CDR2: MNHEY, SMNVEV (reference sequence). Trimming removed 4 bases at V and 7 bases at J, with 19 bases between. The CDR3 extends over 15 amino acids. This chain's CDR3 is CASSSQRRDTTGYTF. The CDR3 nucleotides are TGTGCCAGCAGTTCTCAACGCCGGGACACAACTGGCTACACCTTC.

This sequence joins TRBV6-1 and TRBJ1-1; TRBD1 agrees at 8 bases. The J segment lost 11 bases and the V segment lost 6 bases, leaving 8 bases of the junction unmatched. CDR3 length: 12 residues. CDR1 and CDR2 from the germline V gene are MNHNS and SASEGT. The DNA of the CDR3 is TGTGCCAGCAGCAGGACAGGGCGAGACGCTTTCTTT. Its protein product is CASSRTGRDAFF.

V usage is TRBV29-1 and J usage is TRBJ2-5, with TRBD2 as a possible D gene (5 bases). Trimming cost V 6 bases and J 4 bases, with 18 bases left between them. The germline CDR1 and CDR2 sequences are SQVTM and ANQGSEA. The CDR3 is made up of 14 amino acids. CDR3 amino acids: CSVTGSPGRETQYF. The CDR3 coding sequence is TGCAGCGTGACCGGTAGCCCGGGGAGAGAGACCCAGTACTTC.

V is TRBV9 and J is TRBJ2-5; D remains ambiguous. The end of the DNA fits TRBJ2-7 better, so the J call may be wrong. The CDR3 runs to 15 residues. The germline gives CDR1 SGDLS, CDR2 YYNGEE. DNA of the CDR3: TGTGCCAGCAGCCCCCGTAGAGTGACAAGTTACGAGCAGTACTTC. Its translation: CASSPRRVTSYEQYF.

This rearrangement joins TRBV5-1 to TRBJ1-1; D is perhaps TRBD1 (5 bases). Trimming cost V 0 bases and J 1 base, with 7 bases left between them. CDR1 SGHRS and CDR2 YFSETQ come from the germline V gene. CDR3 length: 14 amino acids. The CDR3 reads CASSLVGGNTEAFF. The CDR3 region has the DNA TGCGCCAGCAGCTTGGTGGGGGGGAACACTGAAGCTTTCTTT. Full variable domain (outside the CDR3, taken from reference TRBV5-1 and TRBJ1-1): KAGVTQTPRYLIKTRGQQVTLSCSPISGHRSVSWYQQTPGQGLQFLFEYFSETQRNKGNFPGRFSGRQFSNSRSEMNVSTLELGDSALYLCASSLVGGNTEAFFGQGTRLTVV.

The chain employs TRBV7-3 and TRBJ2-3, with a weak D call TRBD2 (5 bases). V lost 7 bases, J lost 2 bases, and 10 bases lay in between. Germline values: CDR1 SGHTA, CDR2 FQGTGA. The CDR3 runs to 13 residues. The CDR3 DNA reads as TGTGCCAGCAAAGACGGGAACACAGATACGCAGTATTTT. This sequence encodes CASKDGNTDTQYF.